This T cell receptor beta chain is from a study of control samples from healthy donors and cancer patients. There are 17 residues in the CDR3. The germline V gene encodes CDR1 LNHDA and CDR2 SQIVND (reference sequence). Trimming left V 9 bases short and J 4 bases short, with 27 bases between. Repertoires were generated with immunoSEQ multiplex PCR, while TCRdb's copy carries only in-frame clones and drops some. The profile shows about 170,000 clones, 93% of them singletons. The gene calls are TRBV19 and TRBJ1-1; tentative D call: TRBD1 (5 bases). Sequencing used blood. The sequence came from a woman aged 55-69 years in good health. CDR3 amino acids: CASDPRGRTTSGTEAFF. CDR3 nucleotides: TGTGCCAGCGACCCGAGGGGCAGGACGACGTCGGGCACTGAAGCTTTCTTT.